The next 2 T cell receptor beta chains were all read from a single sample in a study of monozygotic twins with inflammatory bowel disease. TCRdb re-called the 5' RACE reads and catalogs CDR3 proteins one per entry, DNA excluded. The listing records 300,000 to 350,000 distinct CDR3 sequences. Sequenced input: blood. These TCRs come from a human donor with ulcerative colitis or Crohn's disease, or a healthy co-twin of an affected twin (not recorded which).

CDR3: CASDKIWTGGSMGEQYF. The gene calls are TRBV12-3 or TRBV12-4 and TRBJ2-7; TCRdb proposes TRBD1, but this gene call is untestable without DNA. The CDR3 runs to 17 residues.

V gene TRBV20-1 combines with J gene TRBJ2-3; the TCRdb call, TRBD1, lacks DNA for checking. CDR3 length equals 14 residues. The germline V gene encodes CDR1 DFQATT and CDR2 SNEGSKA (reference sequence). CDR3 sequence: CSAREGAYWDRQYF.